This T cell receptor (beta chain) stems from a study of identical twins. The study's findings and limits: Beta clonotypes that were abundant in cord blood contained fewer insertions, a pattern absent from memory repertoires. Compared with models, monozygotic twins showed more out-of-frame TCR alpha sharing.

TCRdb analysed the 5' RACE reads with MiXCR anew, one entry per CDR3 protein. This table has under 250,000 distinct CDR3 sequences, 7.5% appearing once. In its sample, this clonotype was seen many times. Its specificity is unknown. The data were also submitted as part of a second study, on yellow fever vaccine responses in identical twins.

This TCR came from a woman in her late teens or twenties in good health. Sequencing used CD8+ T cells sorted from blood.

The CDR3 DNA reads as TGCGCCAGCAGCCCGGGACCGCTGGTTGACGGGGAGCTGTTTTTT. Encoded protein: CASSPGPLVDGELFF. The rearrangement uses TRBV4-1 and TRBJ2-2, with D perhaps assigned TRBD1 or TRBD2 (5 bases each). CDR1 is MGHRA and CDR2 is YSYEKL in the germline V gene. Trimming pared 4 bases from V and 7 bases from J, leaving 16 bases between. The CDR3 is 15 residues long.